Each of the 18 T cell receptor beta chains below was sequenced from the same sample in a study of T cell responses to AZD1222 COVID-19 vaccine. The assay was immunoSEQ multiplex PCR, and TCRdb's table has in-frame clones only and misses some. The sample has about 150,000 clones, 88% seen once. This specimen was peripheral blood, taken on day 0 of AZD1222 vaccination. The receptor set was obtained from an adult in good health.

CDR3 protein: CASRVIGFLGYGYTF. The DNA of the CDR3 is TGTGCCAGCAGGGTAATCGGTTTCTTAGGCTATGGCTACACCTTC. This chain joins TRBV6-7 and TRBJ1-2; D gene ambiguous. TRBV6-7 is an ORF; its function is uncertain. Trimming cost V 6 bases and J 4 bases, with 18 bases left between them. This CDR3 has 15 amino acids.

The chain combines TRBV27 with TRBJ2-6, with D perhaps matching TRBD2 (6 bases). V lost 2 bases, J lost 1 base, and 9 bases lay in between. CDR1 is MNHEY and CDR2 is SMNVEV in the germline V gene (reference sequence). The CDR3 is 16 amino acids. CDR3 sequence reads: CASSLRRGSGANVLTF. The CDR3 nucleotides read TGTGCCAGCAGTTTACGCCGGGGGTCTGGGGCCAACGTCCTGACTTTC. Together with reference TRBV27 and TRBJ2-6, the CDR3 gives the full variable domain: EAQVTQNPRYLITVTGKKLTVTCSQNMNHEYMSWYRQDPGLGLRQIYYSMNVEVTDKGDVPEGYKVSRKEKRNFPLILESPSPNQTSLYFCASSLRRGSGANVLTFGAGSRLTVL.

This clone came up a few times. This sequence joins TRBV2 and TRBJ1-2, with TRBD1 matching 10 bases. The trim removed 6 bases at V and 6 bases at J, leaving 4 bases unmatched. From germline, CDR1 is SNHLY and CDR2 FYNNEI. The CDR3 is 13 residues long. This chain's CDR3 is CASRTGTGDGYTF. DNA for the CDR3: TGTGCCAGCAGGACAGGGACAGGGGATGGCTACACCTTC.

This clone was seen once. This specimen includes other DNA sequences encoding the same CDR3. The chain has TRBV11-2 and TRBJ1-3; 7 bases line up with TRBD1. Germline V gives CDR1 SGHAT, CDR2 FQNNGV. Trimming removed 5 bases from V and 3 bases from J; junction bases left unmatched: 7. CDR3 length: 15 residues. In DNA form, the CDR3 reads TGTGCCAGCAGCCTGGGCCAGGGGGGTGGAAACACCATATATTTT. It encodes CASSLGQGGGNTIYF.

This sequence joins TRBV19 and TRBJ2-7, with 10 bases identical to TRBD1. From germline, CDR1 is LNHDA and CDR2 SQIVND (reference sequence). There are 15 residues in the CDR3. V was clipped by 4 bases and J by 6 bases; unmatched bases: 9. CDR3 sequence (DNA): TGTGCCAGTAGTACCCCCGGGACAGGGGTTTCCGAGCAGTACTTC. It yields the protein CASSTPGTGVSEQYF.

The chain employs TRBV29-1 and TRBJ1-1; D unclear. The ends were cut back, 6 bases at V and 4 bases at J, with 9 bases in the middle. This CDR3 region has 11 residues. Germline values: CDR1 SQVTM, CDR2 ANQGSEA. The CDR3 loop reads CSVRSSTEAFF. The CDR3 bases are TGCAGCGTCAGATCAAGCACTGAAGCTTTCTTT.

This chain links TRBV7-9 with TRBJ1-2; TRBD1 matches 11 bases. Germline trimming cut 5 bases from V and 10 bases from J; bases unmatched to any gene: 6. CDR1 and CDR2 (germline): SEHNR, FQNEAQ (reference sequence). CDR3 length equals 13 residues. CDR3 DNA sequence: TGTGCCAGCAGCCTGGGACAGGGGGGCGCCTACACCTTC. Translation gives CASSLGQGGAYTF.

The V and J genes are TRBV27 and TRBJ1-2, with D perhaps TRBD1 (6 bases). This CDR3 is 13 amino acids long. Per germline, CDR1 MNHEY and CDR2 SMNVEV (reference sequence). V shed 5 bases and J shed 7 bases, with 14 bases lying between them. For the CDR3, the DNA is TGTGCCAGCAGTCAACAGGGCCCTCTTGGCTACACCTTC. Amino acid sequence: CASSQQGPLGYTF.

This clone was counted once. The chain links TRBV19 to TRBJ2-5; 7 bases fit TRBD1. The V segment lost 8 bases and the J segment 1 base; nucleotides outside the gene matches: 10. This CDR3 has 15 residues. Germline lookup yields CDR1 LNHDA and CDR2 SQIVND (reference sequence). The CDR3 nucleotides are TGTGCCAGTTACAGGGGCGCCGCCTTCCAAGAGACCCAGTACTTC. This encodes CASYRGAAFQETQYF.

The rearrangement uses TRBV5-1 and TRBJ2-7, with 7 bases aligning to TRBD1. V was clipped by 4 bases and J by 0 bases; unmatched bases: 7. This CDR3 contains 15 residues. CDR1 and CDR2 from the germline V gene are SGHRS and YFSETQ. CDR3 in DNA: TGCGCCAGCAGCCGGATAGGACAGGCCTCCTACGAGCAGTACTTC. Translated, it gives CASSRIGQASYEQYF.

This clone was observed a single time. The chain uses TRBV7-2 and TRBJ2-1; D remains unclear. Between the trimmed V and J ends, which lost 2 bases and 5 bases, there was a span of 16 bases. The V gene's germline CDR1 is SGHTA and CDR2 FQGNSA. The CDR3 sequence is 16 residues long. The CDR3 bases are TGTGCCAGCAGCTTATTTCTGGTGGGGATTAACAATGAGCAGTTCTTC. It specifies CASSLFLVGINNEQFF.

The chain carries TRBV6-5 and TRBJ1-2; D remains unclear. V lost 6 bases, J lost 1 base, and 9 bases lay in between. CDR1 and CDR2 from the germline V gene are MNHEY and SVGAGI. CDR3 length: 13 amino acids. The CDR3 region has the DNA TGTGCCAGCAGCCTGGGCCATAACTATGGCTACACCTTC. It codes for CASSLGHNYGYTF.

The rearrangement joins TRBV6-6 to TRBJ1-2, with 7 bases fitting TRBD1. V shed 7 bases, J shed 8 bases, and the junction held 13 bases outside the gene matches. This CDR3 comprises 14 residues. In germline, CDR1 is MNHNY, CDR2 SVGAGI (reference sequence). CDR3 DNA: TGTGCCAGCACTCCTATCGAGGCAGGGGGAGGCTACACCTTC. This sequence encodes CASTPIEAGGGYTF.

The chain joins TRBV28 to TRBJ1-2, with 8 bases fitting TRBD1. With V trimmed by 6 bases and J by 6 bases, 9 bases remained unmatched. The CDR3 has 14 amino acids. CDR1 and CDR2 (germline): MDHEN, SYDVKM. This chain's CDR3 is CASRLPTGVDGYTF. CDR3 bases: TGTGCCAGCAGACTGCCGACAGGGGTGGATGGCTACACCTTC.

The V gene is TRBV2, the J gene TRBJ2-1, with unresolved D. Germline V lookup: CDR1 SNHLY, CDR2 FYNNEI. The CDR3 length is 13 residues. V was pared by 3 bases and J by 9 bases, with 12 bases between. The CDR3 sequence is CASSDLPLGEQFF. CDR3 nucleotide sequence: TGTGCCAGCAGTGACTTACCTTTAGGTGAGCAGTTCTTC.

The rearrangement uses TRBV28 and TRBJ1-2; 9 nucleotides agree with TRBD1. Unmatched junction bases numbered 8, after V lost 5 bases and J lost 4 bases. The CDR3 consists of 15 residues. Germline values: CDR1 MDHEN, CDR2 SYDVKM. The CDR3 DNA follows: TGTGCCAGCAGTCCAGCAGGGACAGGGATCTATGGCTACACCTTC. Amino acids: CASSPAGTGIYGYTF.

The chain links TRBV25-1 to TRBJ1-4, with D maybe TRBD1 (6 bases). The CDR3 is 15 residues long. CDR1 is MGHDK and CDR2 is SYGVNS in the germline V gene. V shed 1 base and J shed 0 bases, with 6 bases lying between them. The CDR3, as DNA: TGTGCCAGCAGTGAATCAGGGGCAACTAATGAAAAACTGTTTTTT. This codes for CASSESGATNEKLFF.

The chain employs TRBV24-1 and TRBJ1-5; TRBD1 agrees at 7 bases. The CDR3 extends over 17 amino acids. Germline CDR1 and CDR2: KGHDR and SFDVKD. Trimming cost V 4 bases and J 0 bases; bases outside gene matches: 8. The CDR3 protein is CATSEVDRRDSNQPQHF. CDR3 nucleotides: TGTGCCACCAGTGAAGTGGACAGGCGAGATAGCAATCAGCCCCAGCATTTT.